What follows describes a single T cell receptor (beta chain). The antigen is not known. CDR3 size: 14 residues. The germline CDR1 and CDR2 sequences are SGDLS and YYNGEE. V lost 0 bases, J lost 4 bases, and 1 base stayed unmatched. The entry originates in a study of cytomegalovirus exposure and HLA in healthy donors. In the study overall: Most donors, just over 80% of some 400 genotyped, fell in the Caucasian-associated ancestry cluster.

Study results and caveats: Upon later analysis, HLA-associated TCR beta chains proved more clonally expanded than other, equally common chains.

The PCR had 60 Vbeta and 13 Jbeta primers. Method: immunoSEQ multiplex PCR; TCRdb's copy keeps in-frame clones and lacks some. In the table there are approximately 100,000 clones, around 80% of which are singletons. Each donor's status was that of a healthy bone marrow donor. This sequence originates from a man in his fifties or sixties in good health and CMV-seronegative. The rearrangement links TRBV9 to TRBJ2-3; TRBD1 agrees at 8 bases. The sequencing sample was made of PBMCs. The CDR3 region has the DNA TGTGCCAGCAGCGTAGGGACAGGGTCAGATACGCAGTATTTT. It specifies CASSVGTGSDTQYF.